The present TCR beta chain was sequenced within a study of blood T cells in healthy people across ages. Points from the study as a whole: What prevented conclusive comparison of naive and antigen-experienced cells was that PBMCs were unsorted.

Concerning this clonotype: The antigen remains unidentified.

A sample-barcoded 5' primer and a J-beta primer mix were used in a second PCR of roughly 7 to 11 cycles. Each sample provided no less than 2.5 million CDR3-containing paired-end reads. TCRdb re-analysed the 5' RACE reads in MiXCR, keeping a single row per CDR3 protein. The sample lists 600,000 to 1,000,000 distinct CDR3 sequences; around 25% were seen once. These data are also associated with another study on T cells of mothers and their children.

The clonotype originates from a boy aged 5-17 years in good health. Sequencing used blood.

The CDR3: CASSLVGIAGTGELFF. The CDR3 DNA follows: TGTGCCAGCAGCTTAGTTGGGATAGCAGGCACCGGGGAGCTGTTTTTT. The chain has TRBV13 and TRBJ2-2; D is ambiguous. V lost 1 base and J 4 bases, leaving 13 bases between the germline ends. There are 16 residues in the CDR3. CDR1 and CDR2 from the germline V gene are PRHDT and FYEKMQ (reference sequence).